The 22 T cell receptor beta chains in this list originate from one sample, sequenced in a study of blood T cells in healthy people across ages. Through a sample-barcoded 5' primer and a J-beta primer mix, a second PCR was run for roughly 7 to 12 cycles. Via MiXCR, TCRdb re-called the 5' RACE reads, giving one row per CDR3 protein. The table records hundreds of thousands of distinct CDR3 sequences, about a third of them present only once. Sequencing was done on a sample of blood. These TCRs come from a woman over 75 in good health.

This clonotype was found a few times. CDR3 nucleotide sequence: TGCGCCAGCAGCTTTGACGGGGTCAGCACAGATACGCAGTATTTT. Its protein is CASSFDGVSTDTQYF. V usage is TRBV5-1 and J usage is TRBJ2-3; D is possibly TRBD2 (5 bases). The CDR3 spans 15 residues. V gave up 2 bases and J gave up 0 bases, with 10 bases separating them. CDR1 is SGHRS, CDR2 YFSETQ, per germline.

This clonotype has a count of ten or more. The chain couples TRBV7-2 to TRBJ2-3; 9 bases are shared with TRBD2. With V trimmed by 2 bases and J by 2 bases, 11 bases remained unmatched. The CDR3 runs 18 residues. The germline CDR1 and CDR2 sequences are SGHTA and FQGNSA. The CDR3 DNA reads TGTGCCAGCAGCTTAAGAGGGGGCGGCGGGGGGGCCACAGATACGCAGTATTTT. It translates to CASSLRGGGGGATDTQYF.

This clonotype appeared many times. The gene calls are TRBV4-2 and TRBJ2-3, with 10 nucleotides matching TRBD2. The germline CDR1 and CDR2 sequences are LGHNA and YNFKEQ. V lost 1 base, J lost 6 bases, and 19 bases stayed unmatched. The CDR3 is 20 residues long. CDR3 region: CASSQGRPSGGWVQVDTQYF. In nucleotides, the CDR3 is TGTGCCAGCAGCCAAGGGCGGCCTAGCGGGGGTTGGGTTCAAGTGGATACGCAGTATTTT.

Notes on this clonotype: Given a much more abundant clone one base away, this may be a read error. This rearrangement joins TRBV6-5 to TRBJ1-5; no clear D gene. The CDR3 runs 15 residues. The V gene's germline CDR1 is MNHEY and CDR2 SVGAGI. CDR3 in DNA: TGTGCCAGCAGTTACTCGAGGAACAGCAATCAGCCCCGGCATTTT. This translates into CASSYSRNSNQPRHF.

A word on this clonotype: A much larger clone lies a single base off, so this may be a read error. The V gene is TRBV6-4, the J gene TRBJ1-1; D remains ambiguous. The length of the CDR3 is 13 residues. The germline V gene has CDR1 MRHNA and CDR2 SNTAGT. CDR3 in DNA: TGTGCCAGCAGTGATAGTTCGAACACTGGAGCTTTCTTT. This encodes CASSDSSNTGAFF.

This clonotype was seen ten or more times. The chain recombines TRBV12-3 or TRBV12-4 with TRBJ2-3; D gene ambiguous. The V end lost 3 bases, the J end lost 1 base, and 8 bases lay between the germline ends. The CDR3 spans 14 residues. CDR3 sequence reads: CASSFRQGTDTQYF. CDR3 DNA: TGTGCCAGCAGTTTTCGGCAGGGCACAGATACGCAGTATTTT.

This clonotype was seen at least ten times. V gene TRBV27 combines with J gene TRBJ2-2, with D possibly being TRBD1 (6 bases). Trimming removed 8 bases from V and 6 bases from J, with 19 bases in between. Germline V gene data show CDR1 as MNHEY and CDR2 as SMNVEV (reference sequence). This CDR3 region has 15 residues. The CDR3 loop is CASPWRDRRAGELFF. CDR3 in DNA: TGTGCCAGCCCGTGGCGAGACAGGCGTGCCGGGGAGCTGTTTTTT.

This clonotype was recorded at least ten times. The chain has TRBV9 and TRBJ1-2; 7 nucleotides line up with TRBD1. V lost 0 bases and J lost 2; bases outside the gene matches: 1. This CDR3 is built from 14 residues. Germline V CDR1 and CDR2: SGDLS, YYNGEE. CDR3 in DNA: TGTGCCAGCAGCGTAGGACAGGGAAACTATGGCTACACCTTC. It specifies CASSVGQGNYGYTF.

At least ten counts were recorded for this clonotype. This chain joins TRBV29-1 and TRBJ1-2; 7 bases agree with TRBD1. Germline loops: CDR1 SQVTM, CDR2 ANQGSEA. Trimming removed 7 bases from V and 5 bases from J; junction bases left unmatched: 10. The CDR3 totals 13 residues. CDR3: CSASGQVSYGYTF. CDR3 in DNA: TGCAGCGCTTCCGGACAGGTCTCTTATGGCTACACCTTC. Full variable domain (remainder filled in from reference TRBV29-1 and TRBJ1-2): SAVISQKPSRDICQRGTSLTIQCQVDSQVTMMFWYRQQPGQSLTLIATANQGSEATYESGFVIDKFPISRPNLTFSTLTVSNMSPEDSSIYLCSASGQVSYGYTFGSGTRLTVV.

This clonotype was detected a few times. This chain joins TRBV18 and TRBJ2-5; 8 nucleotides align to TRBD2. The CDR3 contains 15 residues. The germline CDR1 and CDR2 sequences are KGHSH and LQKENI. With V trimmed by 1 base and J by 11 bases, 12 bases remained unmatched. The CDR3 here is CASSPQRGSYNEQYF. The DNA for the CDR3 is TGTGCCAGCTCACCACAGCGGGGGAGCTACAATGAGCAGTACTTC.

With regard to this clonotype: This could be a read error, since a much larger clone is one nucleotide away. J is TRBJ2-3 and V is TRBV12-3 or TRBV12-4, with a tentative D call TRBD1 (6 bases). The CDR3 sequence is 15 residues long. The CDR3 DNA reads TGTGCCAGCACCTTGGGGGCGGGTAGCACAGATGCGCAGTATTTT. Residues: CASTLGAGSTDAQYF.

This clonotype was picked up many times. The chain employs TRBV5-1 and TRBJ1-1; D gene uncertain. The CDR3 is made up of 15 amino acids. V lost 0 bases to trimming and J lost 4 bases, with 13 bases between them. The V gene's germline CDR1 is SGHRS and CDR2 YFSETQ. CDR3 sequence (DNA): TGCGCCAGCAGCTTGGGGATGAGGGTGAGCACTGAAGCTTTCTTT. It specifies CASSLGMRVSTEAFF.

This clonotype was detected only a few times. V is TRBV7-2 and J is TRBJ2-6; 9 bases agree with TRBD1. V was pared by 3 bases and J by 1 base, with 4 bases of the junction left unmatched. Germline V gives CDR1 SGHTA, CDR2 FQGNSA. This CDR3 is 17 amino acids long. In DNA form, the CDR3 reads TGTGCCAGCAGCTTGGGACAGGGTAGATCTGGGGCCAACGTCCTGACTTTC. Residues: CASSLGQGRSGANVLTF.

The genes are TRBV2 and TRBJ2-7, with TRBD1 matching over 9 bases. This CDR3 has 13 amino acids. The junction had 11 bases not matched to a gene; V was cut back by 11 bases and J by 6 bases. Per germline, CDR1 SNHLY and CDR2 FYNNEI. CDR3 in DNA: TGTGCCGCCAGCATGGACAGGGGCGTCGAGCAGTACTTC. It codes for CAASMDRGVEQYF.

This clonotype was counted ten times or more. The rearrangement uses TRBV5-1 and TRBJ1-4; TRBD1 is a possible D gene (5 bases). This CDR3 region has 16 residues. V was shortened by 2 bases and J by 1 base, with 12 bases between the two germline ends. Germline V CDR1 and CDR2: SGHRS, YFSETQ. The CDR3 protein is CASSFSRQLTNEKLFF. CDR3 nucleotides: TGCGCCAGCAGCTTTTCTCGACAGTTAACTAATGAAAAACTGTTTTTT.

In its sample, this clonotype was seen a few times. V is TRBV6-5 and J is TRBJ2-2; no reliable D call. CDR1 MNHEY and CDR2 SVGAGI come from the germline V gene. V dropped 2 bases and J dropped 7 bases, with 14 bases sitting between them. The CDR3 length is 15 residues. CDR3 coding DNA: TGTGCCAGCAGTTACACAAGGTCTTGGGACGGGGAGCTGTTTTTT. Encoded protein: CASSYTRSWDGELFF.

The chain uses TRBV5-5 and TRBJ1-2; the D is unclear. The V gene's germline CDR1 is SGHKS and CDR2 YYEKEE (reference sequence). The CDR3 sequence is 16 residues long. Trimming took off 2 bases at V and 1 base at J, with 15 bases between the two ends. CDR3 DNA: TGTGCCAGCAGCTTATCCTCCAGCGGGTTTAACTATGGCTACACCTTC. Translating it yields CASSLSSSGFNYGYTF.

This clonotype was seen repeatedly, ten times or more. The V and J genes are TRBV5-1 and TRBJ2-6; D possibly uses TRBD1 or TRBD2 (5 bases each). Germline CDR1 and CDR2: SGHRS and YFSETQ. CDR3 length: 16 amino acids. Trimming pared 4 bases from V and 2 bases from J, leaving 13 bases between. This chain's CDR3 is CASSPGTGAGANVLTF. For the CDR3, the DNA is TGCGCCAGCAGCCCTGGGACCGGGGCTGGGGCCAACGTCCTGACTTTC.

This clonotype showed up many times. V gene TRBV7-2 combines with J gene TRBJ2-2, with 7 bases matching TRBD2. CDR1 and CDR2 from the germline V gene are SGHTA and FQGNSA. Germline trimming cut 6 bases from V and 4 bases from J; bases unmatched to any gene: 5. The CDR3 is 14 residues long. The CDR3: CASRWTSATGELFF. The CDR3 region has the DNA TGTGCCAGCAGGTGGACTAGTGCCACCGGGGAGCTGTTTTTT.

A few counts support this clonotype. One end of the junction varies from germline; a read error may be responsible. The CDR3 sequence is CAGSRNEQETQFF. In DNA form, the CDR3 reads TGTGCCGGCAGTCGTAATGAACAAGAGACCCAGTTCTTC. The V call is TRBV6-5, the J call TRBJ2-1; D is unresolved. Per germline, CDR1 MNHEY and CDR2 SVGAGI. The CDR3 has 13 amino acids.

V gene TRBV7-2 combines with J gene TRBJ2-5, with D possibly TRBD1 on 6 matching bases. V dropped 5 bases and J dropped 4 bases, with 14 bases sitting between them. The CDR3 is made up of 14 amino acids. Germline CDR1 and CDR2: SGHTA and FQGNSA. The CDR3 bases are TGTGCCAGCAGCAGAAGGACAGCGCGAGAGACCCAGTACTTC. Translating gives CASSRRTARETQYF.

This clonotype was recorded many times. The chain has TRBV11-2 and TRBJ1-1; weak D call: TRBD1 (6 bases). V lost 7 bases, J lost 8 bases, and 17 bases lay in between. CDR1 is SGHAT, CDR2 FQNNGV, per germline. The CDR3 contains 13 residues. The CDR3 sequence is CASIDLRGKEAFF. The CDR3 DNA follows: TGTGCCAGCATTGACCTCAGGGGAAAGGAAGCTTTCTTT.